Listed here are 11 T cell receptor beta chains from one sample, sequenced in a study of T cells in localized non-small cell lung cancer. Some clones are missing from TCRdb's copy, which holds only in-frame ones; the method was immunoSEQ multiplex PCR. Of around 130,000 clones listed, more than 80% are singletons. The material was peripheral blood, obtained before any cancer treatment. Receptors were obtained from an older female donor with stage I lung adenocarcinoma.

This rearrangement joins TRBV6-5 to TRBJ2-5; D is unresolved. The germline V gene has CDR1 MNHEY and CDR2 SVGAGI. Trimming left V 6 bases short and J 5 bases short, with 13 bases between. CDR3 length: 13 residues. CDR3 DNA sequence: TGTGCCAGCAGCCGGAACTATGACGAGACCCAGTACTTC. It yields the protein CASSRNYDETQYF.

CDR3 DNA sequence: TGTGCCAGCAGTTTCCCAGGGTTCCCTGAAGCTTTCTTT. Its translation is CASSFPGFPEAFF. The chain recombines TRBV28 with TRBJ1-1; a weak D match, TRBD1 (5 bases). The CDR3 length is 13 residues. V lost 3 bases to trimming and J lost 6 bases, with 11 bases between them. CDR1 and CDR2 from the germline V gene are MDHEN and SYDVKM.

This chain connects TRBV28 to TRBJ2-1; D might be TRBD2 (5 bases). Germline CDR1 and CDR2: MDHEN and SYDVKM. The CDR3 is 14 amino acids. Trimming removed 7 bases at V and 1 base at J, with 11 bases between. CDR3 DNA sequence: TGTGCCAGCAAAGAACGCGGGTCCTACAATGAGCAGTTCTTC. Its protein is CASKERGSYNEQFF.

The CDR3 reads CASSVSPNQPQHF. CDR3 nucleotide sequence: TGTGCCAGCAGCGTATCTCCTAATCAGCCCCAGCATTTT. The chain is built from TRBV5-6 and TRBJ1-5; the D is unclear. V gave up 4 bases and J gave up 4 bases, with 9 bases separating them. Germline V gives CDR1 SGHDT, CDR2 YYEEEE. There are 13 residues in the CDR3.

The chain has TRBV11-3 and TRBJ2-2; D ambiguous. V lost 2 bases to trimming and J lost 0 bases, with 10 bases between them. The CDR3 length is 16 residues. Germline V gene data show CDR1 as SGHNT and CDR2 as YENEEA. The CDR3 here is CASSLYGKANTGELFF. The CDR3 DNA reads as TGTGCCAGCAGCTTATATGGGAAAGCGAACACCGGGGAGCTGTTTTTT. The complete variable domain, with remaining parts taken from reference TRBV11-3 and TRBJ2-2, reads EAGVVQSPRYKIIEKKQPVAFWCNPISGHNTLYWYLQNLGQGPELLIRYENEEAVDDSQLPKDRFSAERLKGVDSTLKIQPAELGDSAVYLCASSLYGKANTGELFFGEGSRLTVL.

The CDR3 spells CASSQVGTAEWDEQFF. The CDR3 DNA is TGCGCCAGCAGCCAAGTTGGGACAGCGGAGTGGGATGAGCAGTTCTTC. The chain links TRBV4-1 to TRBJ2-1, with 7 bases identical to TRBD1. CDR3 length: 16 amino acids. Germline loops: CDR1 MGHRA, CDR2 YSYEKL. Germline trimming cut 1 base from V and 8 bases from J; bases unmatched to any gene: 11.

The chain couples TRBV7-9 to TRBJ2-3; D is possibly TRBD1 (6 bases). V lost 7 bases and J 4 bases, leaving 15 bases between the germline ends. This CDR3 has 14 amino acids. Germline CDR1 reads SEHNR; CDR2 reads FQNEAQ (reference sequence). For the CDR3, the DNA is TGTGCCAGCAAGCCTCAGAAGGGGGCAGATACGCAGTATTTT. Its protein product is CASKPQKGADTQYF.

The chain recombines TRBV6-5 with TRBJ2-1; 9 bases align to TRBD2. V shed 5 bases and J 6 bases; nucleotides not matched to a gene: 2. Germline V gene sequence: CDR1 MNHEY, CDR2 SVGAGI. This CDR3 comprises 13 residues. The CDR3 here is CASSGGRANEQFF. Written as DNA, the CDR3 is TGTGCCAGCAGTGGCGGGAGGGCCAATGAGCAGTTCTTC.

The genes are TRBV2 and TRBJ1-2; TRBD1 matches at 12 bases. V lost 6 bases to trimming and J lost 8 bases; unmatched junction nucleotides: 4. Looked up from germline, CDR1 is SNHLY and CDR2 is FYNNEI. The CDR3 totals 13 residues. CDR3 sequence reads: CASSFGTGGGYTF. The CDR3 coding sequence is TGTGCCAGCAGCTTCGGGACAGGGGGCGGCTACACCTTC.

V usage is TRBV7-8 and J usage is TRBJ1-1, with unresolved D. CDR1 is SGHVS and CDR2 is FQNEAQ in the germline V gene. The CDR3 loop spans 13 amino acids. Trimming left V 1 base short and J 7 bases short, with 10 bases between. The CDR3 here is CASSLGFGGEAFF. The CDR3 DNA reads TGTGCCAGCAGCTTAGGTTTCGGCGGTGAAGCTTTCTTT.

In this sample, this clone turned up a few times. V usage is TRBV6-4 and J usage is TRBJ2-7; no firm D call. The CDR3 consists of 11 residues. Deletions cut 11 bases from V and 5 bases from J, with 13 bases between. Germline CDR1 MRHNA, CDR2 SNTAGT. The CDR3 spells CAGKGRNEQYF. The CDR3 DNA is TGTGCCGGAAAAGGCAGGAACGAGCAGTACTTC.